This is a list of T cell receptor beta chains from one sample in a study of post-analysis software for immune sequencing data. TCRdb re-called the PCR reads with MiXCR, one entry per CDR3 protein. The top ten clones hold about 5.6% of a sample with about 540,000 distinct CDR3 sequences, around a third of them seen once. Sequencing was carried out using blood. Receptors were obtained from a girl younger than 18 with multiple sclerosis. CDR3s include the opening cysteine and the closing phenylalanine or tryptophan. The order of the fields is V gene, CDR3 length, J gene, D gene, clone size, CDR3 protein, CDR3 DNA. D genes are given only for firm matches. Size tells how often a clone was seen (once, few, many) or the class of an expanded clone, and some rows leave it out.

V: TRBV4-2; length: 17; J: TRBJ2-1; D: TRBD2; size: few; CDR3: CASSQDPGRGASDEQFF; DNA: TGTGCCAGCAGCCAAGATCCAGGGCGGGGGGCCTCCGATGAGCAGTTCTTC
V: TRBV5-1; length: 15; J: TRBJ2-1; D: -; size: -; CDR3: CASTLEGLAYNEQFF; DNA: TGCGCCAGCACTCTGGAGGGTCTAGCCTACAATGAGCAGTTCTTC
V: TRBV4-1; length: 18; J: TRBJ2-3; D: -; size: few; CDR3: CASSPGDLGRGYTDTQYF; DNA: TGCGCCAGCAGCCCCGGCGATCTTGGACGGGGATACACAGATACGCAGTATTTT
V: TRBV5-1; length: 14; J: TRBJ2-7; D: TRBD1; size: few; CDR3: CASSMDRGSYEQYF; DNA: TGCGCCAGCAGCATGGACAGGGGCTCCTACGAGCAGTACTTC
V: TRBV28; length: 17; J: TRBJ1-2; D: -; size: -; CDR3: CASSFPVGTTANYGYTF; DNA: TGTGCCAGCAGTTTTCCTGTCGGTACAACCGCTAACTATGGCTACACCTTC
V: TRBV10-3; length: 12; J: TRBJ1-1; D: -; size: -; CDR3: CAIKGQGSEAFF; DNA: TGTGCCATCAAAGGGCAGGGGTCGGAAGCTTTCTTT
V: TRBV24-1; length: 17; J: TRBJ2-5; D: TRBD1; size: -; CDR3: CATSPGTGGGDGETQYF; DNA: TGTGCCACCAGCCCCGGGACAGGTGGGGGAGATGGAGAGACCCAGTACTTC
V: TRBV5-1; length: 18; J: TRBJ2-3; D: TRBD2; size: -; CDR3: CASSPYSSGGAGTDTQYF; DNA: TGCGCCAGCAGCCCGTACTCTAGCGGGGGGGCCGGCACAGATACGCAGTATTTT
V: TRBV6-5; length: 14; J: TRBJ1-1; D: -; size: many; CDR3: CASSYLRGDTEAFF; DNA: TGTGCCAGCAGTTACCTCCGAGGGGACACTGAAGCTTTCTTT
V: TRBV4-2; length: 17; J: TRBJ2-3; D: TRBD2; size: few; CDR3: CASSQPRGGRLTDTQYF; DNA: TGTGCCAGCAGCCAGCCCCGGGGGGGCCGATTAACAGATACGCAGTATTTT
V: TRBV5-5; length: 16; J: TRBJ1-1; D: -; size: -; CDR3: CASSSWAGDSNTEAFF; DNA: TGTGCCAGCAGCTCTTGGGCAGGGGACTCGAACACTGAAGCTTTCTTT
V: TRBV4-1; length: 20; J: TRBJ2-3; D: TRBD2; size: few; CDR3: CASGQDLLASGGPITDTQYF; DNA: TGCGCCAGCGGCCAAGATCTCTTGGCTAGCGGGGGGCCTATCACAGATACGCAGTATTTT
V: TRBV6-2/TRBV6-3; length: 15; J: TRBJ2-1; D: -; size: -; CDR3: CASSYSRTVRETQFF; DNA: TGTGCCAGCAGTTACTCACGGACAGTAAGAGAGACCCAGTTCTTC
V: TRBV11-2; length: 16; J: TRBJ2-1; D: -; size: few; CDR3: CASSSLGHSSYNEQFF; DNA: TGTGCCAGCAGCTCCCTGGGTCACAGCTCCTACAATGAGCAGTTCTTC
V: TRBV25-1; length: 13; J: TRBJ2-3; D: -; size: -; CDR3: CASSEYGPDTQYF; DNA: TGTGCCAGCAGTGAATACGGTCCCGACACGCAGTATTTT
V: TRBV6-5; length: 14; J: TRBJ1-2; D: -; size: -; CDR3: CASSRTPPNYGYTF; DNA: TGTGCCAGCAGTCGGACACCCCCTAACTATGGCTACACCTTC
V: TRBV5-5; length: 15; J: TRBJ2-1; D: -; size: -; CDR3: CACSFSAVASNEQFF; DNA: TGTGCCTGCAGCTTCTCCGCCGTGGCCAGCAATGAGCAGTTCTTC
V: TRBV29-1; length: 14; J: TRBJ2-1; D: -; size: -; CDR3: CSVKGGGPYNEQFF; DNA: TGCAGCGTTAAGGGCGGGGGCCCCTACAATGAGCAGTTCTTC
V: TRBV5-1; length: 15; J: TRBJ2-5; D: TRBD1; size: -; CDR3: CASSWGQGRTETQYF; DNA: TGCGCCAGCAGCTGGGGACAGGGAAGGACAGAGACCCAGTACTTC
V: TRBV5-6; length: 14; J: TRBJ1-6; D: -; size: -; CDR3: CASSVGDWGSPLHF; DNA: TGTGCCAGCAGCGTGGGGGACTGGGGTTCACCCCTCCACTTT
V: TRBV6-1; length: 16; J: TRBJ2-6; D: TRBD1; size: few; CDR3: CASSEDRFSGANVLTF; DNA: TGTGCCAGCAGTGAGGACAGGTTCTCTGGGGCCAACGTCCTGACTTTC
V: TRBV4-2; length: 13; J: TRBJ2-3; D: TRBD2; size: -; CDR3: CASSQESGEAQYF; DNA: TGTGCCAGCAGCCAGGAAAGCGGGGAGGCGCAGTATTTT
V: TRBV2; length: 16; J: TRBJ2-5; D: -; size: -; CDR3: CASSEPGLGAQETQYF; DNA: TGTGCCAGCAGTGAACCGGGCCTCGGGGCCCAAGAGACCCAGTACTTC
V: TRBV5-1; length: 14; J: TRBJ2-2; D: -; size: -; CDR3: CASSRGHPTGELFF; DNA: TGCGCCAGCAGCCGGGGACACCCCACCGGGGAGCTGTTTTTT
V: TRBV9; length: 15; J: TRBJ2-7; D: TRBD2; size: -; CDR3: CASSPHGGDSYEQYF; DNA: TGTGCCAGCAGCCCGCACGGGGGGGATTCCTACGAGCAGTACTTC
V: TRBV6-5; length: 18; J: TRBJ2-1; D: TRBD2; size: -; CDR3: CASSYGPGVAGRYNEQFF; DNA: TGTGCCAGCAGTTACGGCCCTGGGGTAGCGGGTCGTTACAATGAGCAGTTCTTC
V: TRBV2; length: 15; J: TRBJ2-3; D: TRBD2; size: -; CDR3: CASNHPGGGADTQYF; DNA: TGTGCCAGCAACCACCCGGGGGGAGGGGCAGATACGCAGTATTTT
V: TRBV6-5; length: 12; J: TRBJ2-1; D: -; size: few; CDR3: CASREGDNEQFF; DNA: TGTGCCAGCAGGGAGGGGGATAATGAGCAGTTCTTC
V: TRBV10-3; length: 14; J: TRBJ2-7; D: TRBD1; size: -; CDR3: CAISTGTVSDEQYF; DNA: TGTGCCATCAGCACCGGGACAGTCTCCGACGAGCAGTACTTC
V: TRBV20-1; length: 15; J: TRBJ2-4; D: TRBD2; size: -; CDR3: CSATLAGEIKNIQYF; DNA: TGCAGTGCCACACTAGCGGGGGAAATTAAAAACATTCAGTACTTC
V: TRBV5-6; length: 15; J: TRBJ2-7; D: -; size: -; CDR3: CASSLAAGAYYEQYF; DNA: TGTGCCAGCAGCTTGGCGGCAGGGGCCTACTACGAGCAGTACTTC
V: TRBV5-1; length: 15; J: TRBJ1-1; D: -; size: -; CDR3: CASSLDPGKNTEAFF; DNA: TGCGCCAGCAGCTTGGATCCAGGGAAGAACACTGAAGCTTTCTTT
V: TRBV6-6; length: 11; J: TRBJ1-5; D: -; size: once; CDR3: CTSSYGQPQHF; DNA: TGTACCAGCAGTTACGGTCAGCCCCAGCATTTT
V: TRBV28; length: 13; J: TRBJ1-5; D: -; size: -; CDR3: CASSRGHGQPQHF; DNA: TGTGCCAGCTCGCGAGGCCACGGTCAGCCCCAGCATTTT
V: TRBV29-1; length: 15; J: TRBJ1-1; D: -; size: -; CDR3: CSVEDRGGANTEAFF; DNA: TGCAGCGTTGAAGATCGTGGGGGGGCGAACACTGAAGCTTTCTTT
V: TRBV5-1; length: 15; J: TRBJ2-3; D: TRBD2; size: -; CDR3: CASRSVAGFTDTQYF; DNA: TGCGCCAGCAGATCGGTAGCGGGGTTCACAGATACGCAGTATTTT
V: TRBV20-1; length: 15; J: TRBJ2-5; D: TRBD2; size: -; CDR3: CSASGLAGDSETQYF; DNA: TGCAGTGCTTCCGGACTAGCGGGGGATAGCGAGACCCAGTACTTC
V: TRBV6-5; length: 14; J: TRBJ1-2; D: -; size: many; CDR3: CASSSDVWNYGYTF; DNA: TGTGCCAGCAGTTCGGACGTCTGGAACTATGGCTACACCTTC
V: TRBV20-1; length: 13; J: TRBJ2-5; D: -; size: -; CDR3: CSARKEGGETQYF; DNA: TGCAGTGCAAGAAAAGAAGGGGGAGAGACCCAGTACTTC
V: TRBV29-1; length: 12; J: TRBJ1-1; D: -; size: -; CDR3: CSVGGMDTEAFF; DNA: TGCAGCGTTGGCGGAATGGACACTGAAGCTTTCTTT
V: TRBV12-3/TRBV12-4; length: 15; J: TRBJ1-5; D: TRBD1; size: few; CDR3: CASRTGTGAYQPQHF; DNA: TGTGCCAGCAGGACCGGGACAGGGGCTTATCAGCCCCAGCATTTT
V: TRBV5-1; length: 15; J: TRBJ2-3; D: TRBD2; size: -; CDR3: CASSLEGLAPPTQYF; DNA: TGCGCCAGCAGCTTGGAGGGACTAGCACCCCCTACGCAGTATTTT
V: TRBV2; length: 14; J: TRBJ2-1; D: -; size: -; CDR3: CAREIQGTLNEQFF; DNA: TGTGCCAGGGAAATACAGGGTACCCTCAATGAGCAGTTCTTC
V: TRBV24-1; length: 17; J: TRBJ2-3; D: -; size: -; CDR3: CATSDPAPGVSTDTQYF; DNA: TGTGCCACCAGTGATCCGGCCCCTGGTGTTAGCACAGATACGCAGTATTTT
V: TRBV9; length: 14; J: TRBJ2-7; D: -; size: -; CDR3: CASSVGLLAYEQYF; DNA: TGTGCCAGCAGCGTAGGACTGCTTGCCTACGAGCAGTACTTC
V: TRBV2; length: 14; J: TRBJ1-4; D: -; size: once; CDR3: CASSDGTANEKLFF; DNA: TGTGCCAGCAGTGACGGGACGGCTAATGAAAAACTGTTTTTT
V: TRBV3-1; length: 12; J: TRBJ2-1; D: -; size: many; CDR3: CASSESGKPQFF; DNA: TGTGCCAGCAGCGAATCGGGAAAACCTCAGTTCTTC
V: TRBV6-2/TRBV6-3; length: 16; J: TRBJ1-1; D: -; size: -; CDR3: CASSSPNRARNTEAFF; DNA: TGTGCCAGCAGCAGCCCAAACAGGGCAAGGAACACTGAAGCTTTCTTT
V: TRBV11-2; length: 14; J: TRBJ2-1; D: -; size: once; CDR3: CASRTTGYYNEQFF; DNA: TGTGCCAGCAGGACTACAGGGTACTACAATGAGCAGTTCTTC
V: TRBV7-9; length: 14; J: TRBJ1-4; D: -; size: -; CDR3: CASSFREMNEKLFF; DNA: TGTGCCAGCAGCTTTCGAGAGATGAATGAAAAACTGTTTTTT
V: TRBV20-1; length: 15; J: TRBJ2-4; D: TRBD2; size: -; CDR3: CSARPPGRGENIQYF; DNA: TGCAGTGCTAGACCCCCAGGACGGGGGGAAAACATTCAGTACTTC
V: TRBV18; length: 14; J: TRBJ1-2; D: TRBD1; size: few; CDR3: CASSPRQGVAGYTF; DNA: TGTGCCAGCTCACCCAGACAGGGGGTAGCTGGCTACACCTTC
V: TRBV24-1; length: 14; J: TRBJ2-4; D: -; size: many; CDR3: CATSDTGTRNIQYF; DNA: TGTGCCACCAGTGACACCGGGACGAGGAACATTCAGTACTTC
V: TRBV14; length: 18; J: TRBJ2-6; D: TRBD1; size: -; CDR3: CASSPKGQGLAGANVLTF; DNA: TGTGCCAGCAGCCCAAAGGGACAGGGGTTAGCTGGGGCCAACGTCCTGACTTTC
V: TRBV20-1; length: 15; J: TRBJ1-5; D: -; size: -; CDR3: CSARAGVVGNQPQHF; DNA: TGCAGTGCTAGGGCTGGCGTTGTGGGCAATCAGCCCCAGCATTTT
V: TRBV13; length: 16; J: TRBJ2-7; D: TRBD2; size: -; CDR3: CASSPGRTSGDYEQYF; DNA: TGTGCCAGCAGCCCCGGAAGGACTAGCGGGGATTACGAGCAGTACTTC
V: TRBV7-8; length: 16; J: TRBJ1-1; D: TRBD1; size: -; CDR3: CASRSGTGGRNTEAFF; DNA: TGTGCCAGCAGATCCGGGACAGGGGGCCGTAACACTGAAGCTTTCTTT
V: TRBV11-2; length: 14; J: TRBJ2-7; D: -; size: -; CDR3: CASSLETGYYEQYF; DNA: TGTGCCAGCAGCTTAGAAACAGGGTACTACGAGCAGTACTTC
V: TRBV6-5; length: 16; J: TRBJ2-3; D: TRBD2; size: -; CDR3: CASRRSQRGYSDTQYF; DNA: TGTGCCAGCAGGCGATCTCAGCGGGGATATTCAGATACGCAGTATTTT
V: TRBV9; length: 13; J: TRBJ1-1; D: -; size: -; CDR3: CASSVSGGTEAFF; DNA: TGTGCCAGCAGCGTTTCGGGTGGCACTGAAGCTTTCTTT